This is a list of T cell receptor beta chains from one sample in a study of cytomegalovirus exposure and HLA in healthy donors. TCRdb's table, derived via immunoSEQ multiplex PCR, lists solely in-frame clones and lacks some. This sample has fewer than 110,000 clones, with approximately 73% found just once. The sequencing input was PBMCs. The receptors were gathered from a man under 40 in good health and CMV-seronegative. The CDR3 runs from the conserved cysteine through the conserved F or W. Each record gives: V gene, clone size, D gene, CDR3 length, J gene, CDR3 DNA, CDR3 protein. D genes are given only for firm matches. Rows give clone size only sometimes, using once, few, many, or a class for an expanded clone.

TRBV6-1	NA	NA	14	TRBJ2-7	TGTGCCAGCAGGAATAGCGGAAACTCCTACGAGCAGTACTTC	CASRNSGNSYEQYF
TRBV29-1	NA	TRBD2	15	TRBJ2-1	TGCAGCGTCCGACGGGGACTAGCGATTGACAATGAGCAGTTCTTC	CSVRRGLAIDNEQFF
TRBV28	once	TRBD1	17	TRBJ1-1	TGTGCCAGCGGATTCTTAGGGGGCATGGCCATGAACACTGAAGCTTTCTTT	CASGFLGGMAMNTEAFF
TRBV5-1	NA	NA	13	TRBJ2-1	TGCGCCAGCAGCCCGGACAGCTACAATGAGCAGTTCTTC	CASSPDSYNEQFF
TRBV11-1	NA	NA	12	TRBJ2-3	TGTGCCAGCAGCTTCATCACAGATACGCAGTATTTT	CASSFITDTQYF
TRBV7-8	NA	TRBD1	16	TRBJ2-5	TGTGCCAGCAGCTTAGCCTCCGGGACAGGGAGAGAGACCCAGTACTTC	CASSLASGTGRETQYF
TRBV7-2	NA	TRBD2	14	TRBJ2-7	TGTGCCAGCAGCCGCGGACTAGTCGGATACGAGCAGTACTTC	CASSRGLVGYEQYF
TRBV6-5	NA	NA	13	TRBJ2-5	TGTGCCAGCAGCCTCTCTTCCGCGGAGACCCAGTACTTC	CASSLSSAETQYF
TRBV6-5	NA	NA	15	TRBJ2-3	TGTGCCAGCAGTTACTCGGGGGCTTCGACAGATACGCAGTATTTT	CASSYSGASTDTQYF
TRBV7-9	NA	TRBD2	13	TRBJ2-7	TGTGCCAGCAGCTTGTCGGGGGGCTACGAGCAGTACTTC	CASSLSGGYEQYF
TRBV7-7	NA	TRBD1	16	TRBJ1-1	TGTGCCAGCAGCTGGACTCGGGACAGGGCGAACACTGAAGCTTTCTTT	CASSWTRDRANTEAFF
TRBV7-9	NA	TRBD2	16	TRBJ2-3	TGTGCCAGCAGGACCCTGACCGGGGGGATCGCAGATACGCAGTATTTT	CASRTLTGGIADTQYF
TRBV7-9	few	NA	15	TRBJ1-5	TGTGCCAGCAGCTTATCCGGCCAGGGGTACCAGCCCCAGCATTTT	CASSLSGQGYQPQHF
TRBV2	once	NA	14	TRBJ1-1	TGTGCCAGCAGTGTATGGGAGAAGAACACTGAAGCTTTCTTT	CASSVWEKNTEAFF
TRBV7-8	few	TRBD1	16	TRBJ1-1	TGTGCCAGCATCACCTGGACAGGGGGCGGTTACACTGAAGCTTTCTTT	CASITWTGGGYTEAFF
TRBV4-2	NA	NA	15	TRBJ2-7	TGTGCCAGCAGCCCTAAGACTGGAAGCTCCTACGAGCAGTACTTC	CASSPKTGSSYEQYF
TRBV2	NA	TRBD1	14	TRBJ1-4	TGTGCCAGCAGGTCTGGACAGGGTGGCGAAAAACTGTTTTTT	CASRSGQGGEKLFF
TRBV27	NA	TRBD2	15	TRBJ2-2	TGTGCCAGCAGTTTAGCCGGGACTAGCGTCGGGGAGCTGTTTTTT	CASSLAGTSVGELFF
TRBV25-1	once	NA	14	TRBJ1-2	TGTGCCAGCAGTGAATTTGGGACACCTGATGGCTACACCTTC	CASSEFGTPDGYTF
TRBV7-8	NA	NA	13	TRBJ2-7	TGTGCCAGCAGCTTAGTTGAAACGGGTGAGCAGTACTTC	CASSLVETGEQYF
TRBV6-6	NA	TRBD1	16	TRBJ2-6	TGTGCCAGCAGGACAGGGGGGGGGCCTGGGGCCAACGTCCTGACTTTC	CASRTGGGPGANVLTF
TRBV9	NA	NA	15	TRBJ1-1	TGTGCCAGCAGCCCCCGCGGGGGAGAGAACACTGAAGCTTTCTTT	CASSPRGGENTEAFF
TRBV19	NA	TRBD2	17	TRBJ2-7	TGTGCCAGTAGCCCCCCCCCACTAGCGGGAGGGCCGAGGGAGCAGTACTTC	CASSPPPLAGGPREQYF